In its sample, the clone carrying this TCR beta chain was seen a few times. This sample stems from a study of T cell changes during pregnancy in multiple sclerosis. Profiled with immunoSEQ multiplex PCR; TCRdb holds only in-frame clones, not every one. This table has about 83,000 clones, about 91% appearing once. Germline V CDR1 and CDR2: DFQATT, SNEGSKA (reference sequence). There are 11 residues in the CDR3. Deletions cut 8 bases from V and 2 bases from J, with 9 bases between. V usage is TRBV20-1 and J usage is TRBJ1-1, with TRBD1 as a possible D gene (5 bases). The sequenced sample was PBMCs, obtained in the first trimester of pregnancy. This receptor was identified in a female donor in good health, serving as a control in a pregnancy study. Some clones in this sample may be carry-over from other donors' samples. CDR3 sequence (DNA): TGCAGTACGGGGGTTAACACTGAAGCTTTCTTT. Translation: CSTGVNTEAFF.